One and the same sample provided the 25 T cell receptor beta chains below, sequenced in a study of immune heterogeneity within non-small cell lung tumors (dated 2018 in TCRdb). The TCR template was genomic DNA extracted from bulk tumor tissue, and 450 to 750 ng of gDNA was amplified for each sample. During surgery, several biopsies were collected from each primary tumor and placed as far from one another as possible within the tumor mass. Patients in the study cohort, which was described as untreated, were newly diagnosed NSCLC cases going through curative surgery. The sequencer was a HiSeq X Ten. The TCR beta CDR3 region was amplified with a multiplex PCR system whose first round ran for 9 to 10 cycles using 32 V-gene forward primers and 13 J-gene reverse primers. Starting from the raw public reads, TCRdb applied fastp trimming at Q25, assembled clones with MiXCR and retained in-frame beta chains. Identical CDR3 protein sequences are pooled into one entry, listed with their most common genes and DNA. The sample table contains some 12,000 distinct CDR3 sequences; only one count was recorded for roughly 26% of them. Under 15% of the sample belongs to the ten largest clones.

Sequenced sample: lung tumor tissue. The source is a man between 45 and 60 years old with non-small cell lung cancer.

By share, this clonotype counts as medium-sized. The rearrangement uses TRBV2 and TRBJ2-6, with D perhaps being TRBD1 or TRBD2 (5 bases each). The CDR3 runs to 13 residues. Trimming stripped 8 bases from V and 2 bases from J, with 7 bases between. CDR1 is SNHLY and CDR2 is FYNNEI in the germline V gene. CDR3 coding DNA: TGTGCCAGCGGGGGAACTGGGGCCAACGTCCTGACTTTC. Its translation is CASGGTGANVLTF.

The chain recombines TRBV11-2 with TRBJ2-3; 7 bases are a match to TRBD2. With 0 bases clipped from V and 1 base from J, the junction kept 7 bases outside the gene matches. This CDR3 contains 17 residues. Germline CDR1 reads SGHAT; CDR2 reads FQNNGV. CDR3 loop: CASSLDPAGVGTDTQYF. In DNA, the CDR3 is TGTGCCAGCAGCTTAGATCCGGCGGGAGTGGGCACAGATACGCAGTATTTT. Filled out from reference TRBV11-2 and TRBJ2-3, the complete variable domain reads EAGVAQSPRYKIIEKRQSVAFWCNPISGHATLYWYQQILGQGPKLLIQFQNNGVVDDSQLPKDRFSAERLKGVDSTLKIQPAKLEDSAVYLCASSLDPAGVGTDTQYFGPGTRLTVL.

By share, this clonotype ranks as medium-sized. The chain carries TRBV6-1 and TRBJ2-1, with a possible D match to TRBD2 (6 bases). V was clipped by 6 bases and J by 5 bases, with 17 bases between them. Germline-derived CDR1 and CDR2 are MNHNS and SASEGT. The CDR3 totals 15 residues. The DNA for the CDR3 is TGTGCCAGCAGACGGCGCGGGACGGCAAACAATGAGCAGTTCTTC. Protein: CASRRRGTANNEQFF.

The CDR3: CASSYSIMNTGELFF. DNA of the CDR3: TGTGCCAGCAGTTACTCGATTATGAACACCGGGGAGCTGTTTTTT. The chain couples TRBV6-6 to TRBJ2-2; D is ambiguous. The CDR3 contains 15 residues. V gave up 0 bases and J gave up 1 base, with 6 bases separating them. In germline, CDR1 is MNHNY, CDR2 SVGAGI (reference sequence).

CDR3 nucleotide sequence: TGTGCCAGCAGCTCCCTGAGGGACAGGGGGTCCCATTGGACTAATGAAAAACTGTTTTTT. Translation gives CASSSLRDRGSHWTNEKLFF. This chain joins TRBV12-3 or TRBV12-4 and TRBJ1-4; 11 positions match TRBD1. V gave up 6 bases and J gave up 2 bases; unmatched junction bases: 17. The CDR3 runs 20 residues.

This clonotype was picked up many times. The chain employs TRBV7-9 and TRBJ1-2; D is unresolved. Germline CDR1 is SEHNR and CDR2 is FQNEAQ (reference sequence). Trimming shortened V by 1 base and J by 6 bases, and 15 bases separated the two germline ends. This CDR3 region has 15 residues. CDR3 in DNA: TGTGCCAGCAGCTTAGGTCGGACGGGTTTGGATGGCTACACCTTC. Translating it yields CASSLGRTGLDGYTF.

As for this clonotype: A read error may explain this, as a much larger clone is one base away. Without the conserved terminal phenylalanine or tryptophan, this CDR3 likely stems from a read error. This chain joins TRBV7-2 and TRBJ1-2, with a weak D call TRBD1 (6 bases). CDR3 length: 13 residues. The germline V gene has CDR1 SGHTA and CDR2 FQGNSA. The V end lost 5 bases, the J end lost 8 bases, and 15 bases lay between the germline ends. The CDR3 loop reads CASSKDSRGGYTS. In DNA, the CDR3 is TGTGCCAGCAGCAAAGATTCTAGGGGGGGCTACACCTCC.

On this clonotype: A read error may be the cause here, since a much bigger clone is one base away. The chain combines TRBV12-3 or TRBV12-4 with TRBJ2-7; D not certain. The CDR3 spans 15 residues. The CDR3 protein is CTSSLVSGSSYEQYF. The CDR3 bases are TGTACCAGCAGTTTAGTTTCTGGGTCGAGCTACGAGCAGTACTTC.

As concerns this clonotype: This may come from a read error, since a much larger clone is one base off. The chain uses TRBV19 and TRBJ2-7; D may correspond to TRBD1 or TRBD2 (5 bases each). The germline CDR1 and CDR2 sequences are LNHDA and SQIVND (reference sequence). CDR3 length: 13 residues. Here the CDR3 reads CASSPGRNYEQHF. The DNA for the CDR3 is TGTGCCAGTAGTCCGGGACGGAACTACGAGCAGCACTTC.

About this clonotype: This sequence may be a read error, since a much larger clone differs from it by one base. This chain joins TRBV27 and TRBJ1-1; maybe TRBD1 (6 bases). CDR1 is MNHEY, CDR2 SMNVEV, per germline (reference sequence). The CDR3 covers 14 residues. Deletions cut 10 bases from V and 4 bases from J, with 19 bases between. DNA of the CDR3: TGTGCCAACAGATTCAGGGGTTTTGGCACTGAAGCTTTCTTT. Protein product: CANRFRGFGTEAFF.

Concerning this clonotype: This may stem from a read error, because a much larger clone lies one nucleotide away. The chain combines TRBV15 with TRBJ1-1; D is possibly TRBD1 (5 bases). This CDR3 has 13 amino acids. Germline assignment: CDR1 LNHNV and CDR2 YYDKDF (reference sequence). CDR3 residues: CATSREGLGEALF. The DNA of the CDR3 is TGTGCCACCAGCAGAGAGGGGTTGGGGGAAGCTCTCTTT.

The chain combines TRBV13 with TRBJ2-1, with TRBD2 identical over 11 bases. The CDR3 contains 15 residues. Trimming at V came to 5 bases and at J to 5 bases, leaving 5 bases not matched to a gene. Germline V CDR1 and CDR2: PRHDT, FYEKMQ (reference sequence). The CDR3, as DNA: TGTGCCAGCAGCGAGGTAGCGGGAGGGAACAATGAGCAGTTCTTC. It is translated as CASSEVAGGNNEQFF.

This clonotype was seen only once. The J gene is TRBJ1-2, the V gene TRBV28; D ambiguous. Germline-derived CDR1 and CDR2 are MDHEN and SYDVKM. The CDR3 extends over 13 amino acids. The CDR3 coding sequence is TGTTCTAGCAGTTTAAGGCGGGGCTATGGCTACACCTTC. This gives the protein CSSSLRRGYGYTF.

This clonotype is large within its sample. The gene calls are TRBV12-3 or TRBV12-4 and TRBJ1-5; D gene ambiguous. V lost 4 bases to trimming and J lost 5 bases, with 6 bases between them. The CDR3 covers 12 residues. CDR3 coding DNA: TGTGCCAGCAGTTCCCCTTATCAGCCCCAGCATTTT. Amino acids: CASSSPYQPQHF.

Within the sample, this clonotype is large (0.1 to 1%). The chain employs TRBV28 and TRBJ2-1; 9 bases agree with TRBD1. The CDR3 runs to 15 residues. The V gene end was trimmed by 6 bases and the J gene end by 4 bases; junction bases not matched to a gene: 7. The germline gives CDR1 MDHEN, CDR2 SYDVKM. The CDR3 reads CASSLRDREYNEQFF. In DNA, the CDR3 is TGTGCCAGCAGCCTCCGGGACAGGGAATACAATGAGCAGTTCTTC. Combining the CDR3 with reference TRBV28 and TRBJ2-1 gives the whole variable domain DVKVTQSSRYLVKRTGEKVFLECVQDMDHENMFWYRQDPGLGLRLIYFSYDVKMKEKGDIPEGYSVSREKKERFSLILESASTNQTSMYLCASSLRDREYNEQFFGPGTRLTVL.

By its share, this clonotype is medium-sized. The CDR3: CASSIDKGFGGYTF. The CDR3 nucleotides read TGTGCCAGTAGTATAGATAAGGGCTTCGGTGGCTACACCTTC. The chain uses TRBV19 and TRBJ1-2; D not certain. This CDR3 is built from 14 residues. From germline, CDR1 is LNHDA and CDR2 SQIVND (reference sequence). The V gene lost 0 bases and the J gene lost 7 bases, with 12 bases spanning the gap.

In its sample, this clonotype was seen a few times. This chain links TRBV4-1 with TRBJ2-7, with unresolved D. This CDR3 is 15 amino acids long. Between the trimmed V and J ends, which lost 3 bases and 6 bases, there was a span of 18 bases. Germline CDR1 reads MGHRA; CDR2 reads YSYEKL. In DNA form, the CDR3 reads TGCGCCAGCAGCCAGCAACCCGGACGGAGCGCCGAGCAGTACTTC. Amino acid sequence: CASSQQPGRSAEQYF.

This clonotype came up a few times. The gene calls are TRBV5-8 and TRBJ2-3, with a weak D call TRBD1 (5 bases). Germline lookup yields CDR1 SGHTS and CDR2 YDEGEE. CDR3 size: 16 residues. The V end was cut by 1 base, the J end by 4 bases, with 16 bases between. The DNA for the CDR3 is TGTGCCAGCAGCTTGAGTGGCAGGGATGGTGCAGATACGCAGTATTTT. Its protein product is CASSLSGRDGADTQYF.

In the case of this clonotype: Given a much more abundant clone one base away, this may be a read error. V gene TRBV20-1 combines with J gene TRBJ1-2; D might be TRBD1 (5 bases). Germline values: CDR1 DFQATT, CDR2 SNEGSKA (reference sequence). CDR3 length: 12 residues. With 4 bases removed from V and 3 bases from J, the gap between germline ends came to 9 bases. The CDR3 nucleotides are TGCAGTGCTATAAGGACATACTATGGCTACACCTTC. Translated: CSAIRTYYGYTF.

For this clonotype: This may come from a read error, since a much larger clone is one base off. The rearrangement links TRBV20-1 to TRBJ2-7; 7 bases align to TRBD2. This CDR3 has 16 amino acids. Germline assignment: CDR1 DFQATT and CDR2 SNEGSKA (reference sequence). The V and J ends lost 5 bases and 2 bases, in that order; junction bases with no gene match: 15. For the CDR3, the DNA is TGCAGTGCTGGAGCGGTCTTCGGGGGGATTACCTACGAGCAGTACTTC. It encodes CSAGAVFGGITYEQYF.

The sample holds many counts of this clonotype. The V and J genes are TRBV20-1 and TRBJ2-7; TRBD2 agrees at 13 bases. CDR1 is DFQATT, CDR2 SNEGSKA, per germline (reference sequence). This CDR3 has 19 residues. The V segment lost 1 base and the J segment 3 bases; nucleotides outside the gene matches: 15. CDR3 DNA sequence: TGCAGTGCTAGAGGTAACCTACTAGCGGGAGGGCCCATTTTCTACGAGCAGTACTTC. It translates to CSARGNLLAGGPIFYEQYF.

With respect to this clonotype: A junction end diverges from the germline sequence, so it may reflect a read error. This chain links TRBV6-1 with TRBJ2-7; the D gene is possibly TRBD1 (6 bases). Germline-derived CDR1 and CDR2 are MNHNS and SASEGT. This CDR3 is 15 amino acids long. This CDR3 is CASSEGTALSCEQYF. Here the CDR3 DNA reads TGTGCCAGCAGTGAAGGGACAGCGTTATCCTGCGAGCAGTACTTC.

The chain's CDR3 is CASSLSYWGEDTQYF. The CDR3 coding sequence is TGTGCCAGCAGCCTGAGTTATTGGGGGGAAGATACGCAGTATTTT. V gene TRBV7-9 combines with J gene TRBJ2-3, with a weak D call TRBD2 (6 bases). Deletions cut 5 bases from V and 5 bases from J, with 17 bases between. The germline CDR1 and CDR2 sequences are SEHNR and FQNEAQ (reference sequence). CDR3 size: 15 residues.

In its sample, this clonotype is medium-sized. The V call is TRBV6-1, the J call TRBJ1-1; maybe TRBD1 (6 bases). This CDR3 comprises 14 residues. The germline V gene has CDR1 MNHNS and CDR2 SASEGT. V was trimmed by 5 bases and J by 12 bases, leaving 22 bases between them. The CDR3 coding sequence is TGTGCCAGCAGTCGCGTGGATGGGGGACAAGGTCCTTTCTTT. Translated, it gives CASSRVDGGQGPFF.

This clonotype was observed once. With a much larger clone just one base away, this may be a read error. This sequence joins TRBV2 and TRBJ2-5; 8 bases agree with TRBD1. Germline V gene data show CDR1 as SNHLY and CDR2 as FYNNEI. The CDR3 extends over 11 amino acids. V shed 11 bases, J shed 5 bases, and the junction held 4 bases outside the gene matches. CDR3 coding DNA: TGTGCCGGCGACAGGGGTGAGACCCAGTACTTC. Translated, it gives CAGDRGETQYF. Together with reference TRBV2 and TRBJ2-5, the CDR3 gives the full variable domain: EPEVTQTPSHQVTQMGQEVILRCVPISNHLYFYWYRQILGQKVEFLVSFYNNEISEKSEIFDDQFSVERPDGSNFTLKIRSTKLEDSAMYFCAGDRGETQYFGPGTRLLVL.